These 5 T cell receptor beta chains share one sample of origin, sequenced in a study of shared clonotypes between healthy human individuals. TCRdb keeps only in-frame clones here, not all; method: immunoSEQ multiplex PCR. This table holds some 2,000,000 clones, about 94% found once. The sample was naive CD4+ T cells sorted from blood. The subset was: CD45RA+ positively selected. These receptors came from a man aged 18 to 30 in good health.

The chain joins TRBV5-4 to TRBJ2-1; 7 bases agree with TRBD1. The CDR3 runs 13 residues. J lost 4 bases, V lost 4 bases, and 2 bases had no gene match. Per the germline V gene, CDR1 is SGHNT and CDR2 is YYREEE (reference sequence). Here the CDR3 reads CASSTGQYNEQFF. CDR3 bases: TGTGCCAGCAGCACGGGACAGTACAATGAGCAGTTCTTC.

The chain couples TRBV25-1 to TRBJ2-1; 10 bases map to TRBD2. Looked up from germline, CDR1 is MGHDK and CDR2 is SYGVNS. The CDR3 runs to 14 residues. The V and J ends lost 8 bases and 4 bases, in that order; junction bases with no gene match: 5. Here the CDR3 DNA reads TGTGCCAGCTTAGCGGGGGGCCTTTACAATGAGCAGTTCTTC. It yields the protein CASLAGGLYNEQFF.

The chain links TRBV12-2 to TRBJ2-1; TRBD2, the table's D call, was not compared with the DNA. TRBV12-2 is a recognized pseudogene. The CDR3 has 14 residues. The DNA for the CDR3 is TGTGCAAGTCGGTGGATAGCGCCCTGGAGGGAGCAGTTCTTC. Translation: CASRWIAPWREQFF.

This rearrangement joins TRBV18 to TRBJ1-2, with a weak D call TRBD1 (6 bases). V lost 9 bases to trimming and J lost 3 bases, with 17 bases between them. The CDR3 is 14 amino acids. Germline V CDR1 and CDR2: KGHSH, LQKENI. This chain's CDR3 is CASTGGRQDYGYTF. CDR3 in DNA: TGTGCCAGTACTGGGGGGCGCCAGGACTATGGCTACACCTTC.

The chain combines TRBV28 with TRBJ2-5; a possible D gene is TRBD1 (6 bases). This CDR3 spans 13 amino acids. Trimming shortened V by 6 bases and J by 4 bases, and 12 bases separated the two germline ends. Germline CDR1 reads MDHEN; CDR2 reads SYDVKM. CDR3 protein: CASRLTGTETQYF. Written as DNA, the CDR3 is TGTGCCAGCAGATTAACAGGGACAGAGACCCAGTACTTC.